Presented here are 5 T cell receptor beta chains from one specimen sequenced in a study of shared clonotypes between healthy human individuals. TCRdb keeps only in-frame clones here, not all; method: immunoSEQ multiplex PCR. The table has 2 million to 2.5 million clones, approximately 93% seen once; the top ten hold approximately 0.4%. The sequenced material came from naive CD4+ T cells from PBMCs. Subset meaning: CD45RA+ positively selected. The receptors stem from a man in his late teens or twenties in good health. Some clones in this sample may be carry-over from other donors' samples.

This clone has more than one count but fewer than ten. CDR3 sequence (DNA): TGTGCCAGCAGCTTAAACACCTTGAACACTGAAGCTTTCTTT. Its protein is CASSLNTLNTEAFF. The chain carries TRBV7-2 and TRBJ1-1; D gene uncertain. V was cut by 2 bases and J by 0 bases, with 7 bases left in between. Germline V gene lookup returns CDR1 SGHTA and CDR2 FQGNSA. The CDR3 length is 14 residues.

The rearrangement joins TRBV7-3 to TRBJ2-1; no reliable D call. CDR1 and CDR2 (germline): SGHTA, FQGTGA. Trimming removed 5 bases at V and 15 bases at J, with 17 bases between. The CDR3 is 12 residues long. CDR3 sequence: CASSVNAGSMFF. The CDR3 DNA sequence: TGTGCCAGCAGCGTAAACGCCGGGTCGATGTTCTTC.

This clone appeared once. The chain carries TRBV4-2 and TRBJ1-2; no reliable D call. The CDR3 spans 15 residues. The V gene's germline CDR1 is LGHNA and CDR2 YNFKEQ. V was trimmed by 1 base and J by 2 bases, leaving 11 bases between them. The CDR3 DNA sequence: TGTGCCAGCAGCCAAGGGCTACAAACCAACTATGGCTACACCTTC. The encoded protein is CASSQGLQTNYGYTF.

J is TRBJ2-2 and V is TRBV9; D perhaps matches TRBD1 (5 bases). CDR3 length equals 16 residues. Germline lookup yields CDR1 SGDLS and CDR2 YYNGEE. Trimming shortened V by 0 bases and J by 4 bases, and 13 bases separated the two germline ends. CDR3 sequence: CASSVGPGQFTGELFF. The CDR3 coding sequence is TGTGCCAGCAGCGTAGGTCCAGGGCAGTTCACCGGGGAGCTGTTTTTT.

This rearrangement joins TRBV6-5 to TRBJ2-1, with D perhaps matching TRBD2 (5 bases). The V end lost 8 bases, the J end lost 9 bases, and 14 bases lay between the germline ends. This CDR3 is 12 amino acids long. Germline values: CDR1 MNHEY, CDR2 SVGAGI. The CDR3 DNA follows: TGTGCCAGCCTGGACTTGATTGGTGAGCAGTTCTTC. It yields the protein CASLDLIGEQFF.